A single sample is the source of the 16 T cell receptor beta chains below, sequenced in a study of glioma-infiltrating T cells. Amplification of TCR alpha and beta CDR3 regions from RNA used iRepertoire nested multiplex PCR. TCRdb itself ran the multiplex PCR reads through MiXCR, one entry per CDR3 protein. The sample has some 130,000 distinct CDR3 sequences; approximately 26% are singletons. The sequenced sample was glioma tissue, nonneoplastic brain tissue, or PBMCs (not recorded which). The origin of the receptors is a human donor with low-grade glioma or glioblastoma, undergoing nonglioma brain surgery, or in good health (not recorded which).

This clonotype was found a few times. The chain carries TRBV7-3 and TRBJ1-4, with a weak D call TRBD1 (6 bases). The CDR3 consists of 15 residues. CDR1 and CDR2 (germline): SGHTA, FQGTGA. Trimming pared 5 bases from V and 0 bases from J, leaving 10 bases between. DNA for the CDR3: TGTGCCAGCAGCCTCCGACAGGCAACTAATGAAAAACTGTTTTTT. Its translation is CASSLRQATNEKLFF.

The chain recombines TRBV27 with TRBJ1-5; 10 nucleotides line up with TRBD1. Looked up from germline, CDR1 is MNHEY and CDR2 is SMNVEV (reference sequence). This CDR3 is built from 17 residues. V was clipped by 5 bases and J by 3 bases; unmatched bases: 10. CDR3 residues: CASSDRDRGSLNQPQHF. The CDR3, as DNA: TGTGCCAGCAGTGACCGGGACAGGGGAAGCCTCAATCAGCCCCAGCATTTT.

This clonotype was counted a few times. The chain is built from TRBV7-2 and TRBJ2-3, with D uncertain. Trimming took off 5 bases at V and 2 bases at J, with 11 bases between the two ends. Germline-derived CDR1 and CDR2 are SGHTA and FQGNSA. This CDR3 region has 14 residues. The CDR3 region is CASSPGRYTDTQYF. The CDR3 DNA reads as TGTGCCAGCAGCCCCGGCAGATACACAGATACGCAGTATTTT. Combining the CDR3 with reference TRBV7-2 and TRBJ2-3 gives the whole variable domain GAGVSQSPSNKVTEKGKDVELRCDPISGHTALYWYRQSLGQGLEFLIYFQGNSAPDKSGLPSDRFSAERTGGSVSTLTIQRTQQEDSAVYLCASSPGRYTDTQYFGPGTRLTVL.

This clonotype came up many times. CDR3 nucleotide sequence: TGTGCCAGCAGTTACTCGATCCAAGGTACAGGACGCACAGATACGCAGTATTTT. It translates to CASSYSIQGTGRTDTQYF. The V call is TRBV6-6, the J call TRBJ2-3; perhaps TRBD1 as D (5 bases). Deletions cut 0 bases from V and 1 base from J, with 17 bases between. The CDR3 runs to 18 residues. From germline, CDR1 is MNHNY and CDR2 SVGAGI (reference sequence).

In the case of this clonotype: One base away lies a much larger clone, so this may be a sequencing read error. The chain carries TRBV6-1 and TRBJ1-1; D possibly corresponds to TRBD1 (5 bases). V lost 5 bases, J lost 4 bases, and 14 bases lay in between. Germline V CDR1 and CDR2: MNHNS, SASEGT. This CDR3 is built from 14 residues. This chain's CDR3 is CASSPGRGGTEAFF. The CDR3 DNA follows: TGTGCCAGCAGTCCCGGACGGGGGGGCACTGAAGCTTTCTTT.

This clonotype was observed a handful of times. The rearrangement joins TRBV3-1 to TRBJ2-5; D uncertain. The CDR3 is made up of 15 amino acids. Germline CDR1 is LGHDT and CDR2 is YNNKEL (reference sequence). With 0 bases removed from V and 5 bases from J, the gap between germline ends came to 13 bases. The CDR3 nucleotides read TGTGCCAGCAGCCAAGACGAGGTTCCCGGGGAGACCCAGTACTTC. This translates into CASSQDEVPGETQYF.

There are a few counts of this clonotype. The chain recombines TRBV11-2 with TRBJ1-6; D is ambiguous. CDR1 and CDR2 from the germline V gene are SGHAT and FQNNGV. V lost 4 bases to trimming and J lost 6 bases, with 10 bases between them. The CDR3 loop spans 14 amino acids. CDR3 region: CASSSETFNSPLHF. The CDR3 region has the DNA TGTGCCAGCAGCTCTGAGACCTTTAATTCACCCCTCCACTTT.

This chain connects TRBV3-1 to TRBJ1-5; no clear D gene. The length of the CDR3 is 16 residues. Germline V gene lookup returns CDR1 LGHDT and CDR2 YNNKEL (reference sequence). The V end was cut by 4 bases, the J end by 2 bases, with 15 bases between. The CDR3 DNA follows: TGTGCCAGCAGCCCAGATGATGGAGACGGCAATCAGCCCCAGCATTTT. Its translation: CASSPDDGDGNQPQHF.

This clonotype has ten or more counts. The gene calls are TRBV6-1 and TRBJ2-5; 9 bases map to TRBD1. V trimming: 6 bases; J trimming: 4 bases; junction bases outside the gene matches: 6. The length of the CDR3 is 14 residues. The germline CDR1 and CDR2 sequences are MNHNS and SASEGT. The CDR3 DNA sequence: TGTGCCAGCAGCCCCGGGACAGGGACAGAGACCCAGTACTTC. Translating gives CASSPGTGTETQYF.

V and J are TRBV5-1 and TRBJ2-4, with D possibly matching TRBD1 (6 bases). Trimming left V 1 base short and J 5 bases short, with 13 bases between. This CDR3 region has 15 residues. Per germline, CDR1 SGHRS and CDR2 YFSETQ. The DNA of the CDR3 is TGCGCCAGCAGCTTGAACGGACAGCCTCAAAACATTCAGTACTTC. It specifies CASSLNGQPQNIQYF. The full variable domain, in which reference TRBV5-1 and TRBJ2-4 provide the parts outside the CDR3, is KAGVTQTPRYLIKTRGQQVTLSCSPISGHRSVSWYQQTPGQGLQFLFEYFSETQRNKGNFPGRFSGRQFSNSRSEMNVSTLELGDSALYLCASSLNGQPQNIQYFGAGTRLSVL.

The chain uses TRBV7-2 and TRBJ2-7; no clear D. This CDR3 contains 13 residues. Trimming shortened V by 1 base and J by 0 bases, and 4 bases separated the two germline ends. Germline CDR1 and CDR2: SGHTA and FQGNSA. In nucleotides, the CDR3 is TGTGCCAGCAGCTTAGTGAGCTCCTACGAGCAGTACGTC. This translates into CASSLVSSYEQYV.

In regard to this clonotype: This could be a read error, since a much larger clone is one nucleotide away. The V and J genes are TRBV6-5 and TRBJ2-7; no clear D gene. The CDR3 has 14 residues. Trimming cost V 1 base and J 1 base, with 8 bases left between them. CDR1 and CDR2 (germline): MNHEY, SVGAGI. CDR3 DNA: TGTGCCAGCAGTTACTATGTACAGTCCTACGAGCAGTACGTC. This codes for CASSYYVQSYEQYV.

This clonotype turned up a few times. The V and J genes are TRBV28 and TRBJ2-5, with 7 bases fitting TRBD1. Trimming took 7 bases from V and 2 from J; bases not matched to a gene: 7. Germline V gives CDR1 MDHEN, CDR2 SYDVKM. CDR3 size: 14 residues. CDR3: CASTQGQPQETQYF. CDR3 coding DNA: TGTGCCAGCACCCAGGGACAGCCTCAAGAGACCCAGTACTTC.

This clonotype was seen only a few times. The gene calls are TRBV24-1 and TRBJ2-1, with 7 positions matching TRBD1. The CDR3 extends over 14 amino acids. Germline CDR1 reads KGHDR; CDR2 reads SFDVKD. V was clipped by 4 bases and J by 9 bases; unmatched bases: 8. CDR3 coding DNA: TGTGCCACCAGTGAATCGGGACAGATGATTGAGCAGTTCTTC. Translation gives CATSESGQMIEQFF.

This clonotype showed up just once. CDR3 coding DNA: TGTGCCAGCAGTCCCCCATGGGCAACTAATGAAAAACTGTTTTTT. This codes for CASSPPWATNEKLFF. V gene TRBV27 combines with J gene TRBJ1-4; D unresolved. Germline assignment: CDR1 MNHEY and CDR2 SMNVEV (reference sequence). This CDR3 contains 15 residues. V gave up 5 bases and J gave up 0 bases, with 10 bases separating them.

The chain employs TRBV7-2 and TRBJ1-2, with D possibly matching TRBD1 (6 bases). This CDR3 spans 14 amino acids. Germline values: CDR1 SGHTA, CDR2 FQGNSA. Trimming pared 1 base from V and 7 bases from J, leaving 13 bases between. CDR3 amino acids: CASSLGLGAGGYTF. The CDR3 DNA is TGTGCCAGCAGCTTAGGATTGGGGGCGGGTGGCTACACCTTC.